This TCR beta chain was found in a study of blood T cell repertoires in COVID-19. Study at large: PBMCs, B-cell-depleted T cells, or T cells provided the cDNA or gDNA that made up the material.

Generated by immunoSEQ multiplex PCR, the TCRdb table keeps only in-frame clones and is missing some. This sample has more than 110,000 clones, with roughly four fifths found just once. There are 15 residues in the CDR3. J lost 7 bases, V lost 3 bases, and 9 bases had no gene match. The germline CDR1 and CDR2 sequences are MDHEN and SYDVKM. The rearrangement links TRBV28 to TRBJ1-2, with 9 bases identical to TRBD1. The receptor comes from a woman aged 80 or older with acute or convalescent COVID-19. The source material was peripheral blood. The CDR3: CASSFNHRGRGGYTF. For the CDR3, the DNA is TGTGCCAGCAGTTTCAACCACAGGGGGCGCGGTGGCTACACCTTC.